The rows below give T cell receptor beta chains drawn from one sample of a study of Ad26.COV2.S vaccination and SARS-CoV-2 variants. Libraries were prepared by immunoSEQ multiplex PCR; TCRdb keeps only in-frame clonotypes and omits some of them. This sample has around 300,000 clones, with 75% to 90% found just once. The sequencing used peripheral blood, collected in a trial of Ad26.COV2.S vaccine versus placebo. The source of these receptors is a person between 18 and 65 years old who received the Ad26.COV2.S COVID-19 vaccine or a placebo. Each CDR3 is given with its conserved first and last residue. A D gene is named only where the DNA matches it firmly. Expanded clones are given a class, and other clones once, few, many or no size at all.

V,J,D,size,CDR3,DNA
TRBV15,TRBJ2-1,TRBD1,NA,CATSRGQGVTNEQFF,TGTGCCACCAGCAGAGGACAGGGTGTGACGAATGAGCAGTTCTTC
TRBV7-2,TRBJ2-1,TRBD2,NA,CASSSVAGADNEQFF,TGTGCCAGCAGCTCCGTAGCGGGGGCAGACAATGAGCAGTTCTTC
TRBV28,TRBJ1-1,NA,NA,CASSIRPMGAFF,TGTGCCAGCAGTATAAGGCCCATGGGAGCTTTCTTT
TRBV9,TRBJ2-2,NA,NA,CASSELGSSSRTGELFF,TGTGCCAGCAGCGAGCTAGGCTCCAGCTCCCGGACCGGGGAGCTGTTTTTT
TRBV15,TRBJ2-6,NA,NA,CATSPGSGANVLTF,TGTGCCACCAGTCCGGGCTCTGGGGCCAACGTCCTGACTTTC
TRBV29-1,TRBJ2-1,NA,NA,CSVDGVAYNEQFF,TGCAGCGTTGACGGGGTGGCCTACAATGAGCAGTTCTTC
TRBV7-9,TRBJ2-1,NA,NA,CASSSTEHNEQFF,TGTGCCAGCAGCAGTACGGAACACAATGAGCAGTTCTTC
TRBV30,TRBJ2-7,TRBD1,NA,CAWRRPDRGSNYEQYF,TGTGCCTGGAGGAGGCCGGACAGGGGAAGTAACTACGAGCAGTACTTC
TRBV10-1,TRBJ2-2,NA,NA,CASSAGSGFTGELFF,TGCGCCAGCAGTGCCGGGTCGGGCTTTACCGGGGAGCTGTTTTTT
TRBV2,TRBJ1-1,TRBD1,few,CASSEQGVGTEAFF,TGTGCCAGCAGTGAACAGGGGGTAGGCACTGAAGCTTTCTTT
TRBV7-9,TRBJ2-5,NA,once,CASSPTGTRVLGETQYF,TGTGCCAGCAGCCCCACCGGGACACGGGTCCTGGGGGAGACCCAGTACTTC
TRBV13,TRBJ1-6,NA,NA,CASSLGAGDINSPLHF,TGTGCCAGCAGCTTAGGCGCAGGGGATATTAATTCACCCCTCCACTTT
TRBV11-3,TRBJ2-3,NA,NA,CASSSNPFGGGADTQYF,TGTGCCAGCAGCTCGAACCCCTTTGGGGGGGGCGCGGATACGCAGTATTTT
TRBV6-1,TRBJ2-7,NA,NA,CASSEGASRSYEQYF,TGTGCCAGCAGTGAAGGGGCCTCCCGCTCCTACGAGCAGTACTTC
TRBV5-1,TRBJ1-2,NA,NA,CASSLGTNYGYTF,TGCGCCAGCAGCTTGGGGACTAACTATGGCTACACCTTC
TRBV28,TRBJ1-5,TRBD1,once,CASSESRGQGLRQPQHF,TGTGCCAGCAGCGAATCACGTGGACAGGGCTTACGCCAGCCCCAGCATTTT
TRBV28,TRBJ2-1,TRBD1,once,CASSLGTVLQQQFF,TGTGCCAGCAGTTTGGGGACAGTCCTACAGCAGCAGTTCTTC
TRBV19,TRBJ2-7,TRBD1,NA,CASKGQGGDEQYF,TGTGCCAGTAAGGGACAGGGGGGTGACGAGCAGTACTTC
TRBV7-6,TRBJ2-3,NA,NA,CASSPNPPPSTDTQYF,TGTGCCAGCAGCCCCAACCCCCCACCTAGCACAGATACGCAGTATTTT
TRBV5-1,TRBJ1-1,NA,NA,CASSFGSQGTRLVAFF,TGCGCCAGCAGCTTTGGGTCACAGGGAACCAGGCTTGTCGCTTTCTTT
TRBV9,TRBJ1-2,TRBD1,NA,CASSKRSTGVYGYTF,TGTGCCAGCAGCAAACGCTCGACAGGGGTTTATGGCTACACCTTC
TRBV7-8,TRBJ2-3,NA,NA,CASSRGQLATDTQYF,TGTGCCAGCAGCCGAGGGCAGTTAGCGACAGATACGCAGTATTTT
TRBV15,TRBJ1-5,NA,few,CATSSSGANQPQHF,TGTGCCACCAGCAGTTCAGGGGCCAATCAGCCCCAGCATTTT
TRBV28,TRBJ2-1,TRBD2,NA,CASSLLAGAWGEQFF,TGTGCCAGCAGTTTACTAGCGGGAGCCTGGGGTGAGCAGTTCTTC
TRBV19,TRBJ2-7,NA,NA,CASSIRGIPYEQYF,TGTGCCAGTAGTATCAGGGGAATTCCCTACGAGCAGTACTTC
TRBV9,TRBJ1-1,NA,NA,CASSVGKNTEAFF,TGTGCCAGCAGCGTAGGAAAGAACACTGAAGCTTTCTTT
TRBV23-1,TRBJ1-1,NA,NA,CASSRASREMNTEAFF,TGCGCCAGCAGTCGGGCTTCCAGGGAAATGAACACTGAAGCTTTCTTT
TRBV29-1,TRBJ2-3,NA,NA,CSVDGRGRSSTDTQYF,TGCAGCGTTGACGGGCGGGGACGGTCTAGCACAGATACGCAGTATTTT
TRBV28,TRBJ2-1,NA,NA,CASSLFGGRSYNEQFF,TGTGCCAGCAGTTTATTCGGGGGACGCTCCTACAATGAGCAGTTCTTC
TRBV7-2,TRBJ1-2,NA,NA,CASSSRLREYGYTF,TGTGCCAGCAGCTCCCGCCTCAGGGAGTATGGCTACACCTTC
TRBV29-1,TRBJ2-1,NA,NA,CSVDRRSYNEQFF,TGCAGCGTTGACCGTCGCTCCTACAATGAGCAGTTCTTC
TRBV28,TRBJ2-2,NA,NA,CASSSYSITGELFF,TGTGCCAGCAGTTCTTACAGTATCACCGGGGAGCTGTTTTTT
TRBV2,TRBJ2-5,NA,NA,CASSDVRAQETQYF,TGTGCCAGCAGTGACGTCAGGGCTCAAGAGACCCAGTACTTC
TRBV28,TRBJ1-2,NA,NA,CASSLERGGYTF,TGTGCCAGCAGTCTCGAGAGGGGTGGCTACACCTTC
TRBV9,TRBJ2-3,TRBD2,NA,CASSLSAGASTDTQYF,TGTGCCAGCAGCCTATCCGCGGGAGCTAGCACAGATACGCAGTATTTT
TRBV29-1,TRBJ2-2,TRBD1,NA,CSVGRTGGPTGELFF,TGCAGCGTTGGAAGGACAGGGGGCCCCACCGGGGAGCTGTTTTTT